This T cell receptor beta chain was obtained from a study of T cell repertoires in cytomegalovirus infection. This clonotype was recorded a few times. Its specificity is unknown. J lost 7 bases, V lost 4 bases, and 12 bases had no gene match. CDR3 size: 14 residues. Germline V lookup: CDR1 SQVTM, CDR2 ANQGSEA. Using its own MiXCR run on the reads, TCRdb lists one record per CDR3 protein. The sample contains about 330,000 distinct CDR3 sequences, roughly a third of which appear only once. V gene TRBV29-1 combines with J gene TRBJ2-7; 8 bases agree with TRBD1. The sequencing here drew on cultured PBMCs, taken from culture after CMV antigen stimulation. This receptor was obtained from a human donor in good health (CMV status not recorded). Some clones in this sample may be carry-over from other donors' samples. For the CDR3, the DNA is TGCAGCGTTGCGGACAGGGTGGGGTTAGTGGAGCAGTACGTC. Translated: CSVADRVGLVEQYV.